One T cell receptor beta chain is described in this entry. Only a few counts were recorded for this clonotype. The clone's antigen remains unknown. No base quality information exists; no much larger clone differs at one position. Ficoll-Paque density gradient centrifugation was the method used to isolate PBMCs. This sample stems from a study of T-cell memory formation after mild COVID-19 (dated by TCRdb to the early 2020s). Regarding the study in general: TCR sequence clusters from the two donors were largely donor specific. The cohort comprised two young, previously healthy adult volunteers, one female and one male. In a couple of donors, T-cell clones that expanded and contracted after mild COVID-19 were tracked by sequencing TCRalpha and TCRbeta repertoires over time.

The CDR1 and CDR2 encoded by the germline V gene are SGHRS and YFSETQ. Including the terminal cysteine and phenylalanine, the CDR3 comprises 17 residues. The kept DNA is CDR3 alone, 51 bases in frame from the first base. From V the trimming removes 4 bases and from J it removes 4 bases, while the gene matches leave 12 bases of the junction unaccounted for. The investigation overall reported the following: The study included only a couple of mild cases, and larger cohorts that include severe cases with pre-infection samples were judged to be necessary. The detection of some responding clones in pre-infection memory suggests that pre-existing cross-reactive memory T cells joined the SARS-CoV-2 response. Contracting CD4+ clones were located mainly in the CM and EM memory subsets, whereas CD8+ clones were found to be enriched in EMRA. SARS-CoV-2 specificity of the second-wave clones peaking on day 37 was not confirmed. From day 15 to 85, contracting clones showed balanced CD4/CD8 phenotypes, whereas a second wave of clones that expanded from day 15 to 37 leaned towards CD4+.

The sequencer was an Illumina NovaSeq 6000. TCRalpha and TCRbeta cDNA libraries were constructed by 5'RACE with constant-segment primers, with sample barcodes and unique molecular identifiers being introduced. Trizol reagent was used to extract RNA from every sample. Amplification of the libraries took two PCR steps, and the second step added a second sample barcode plus Illumina TruSeq adapters. Libraries were sequenced on an Illumina NovaSeq with 2 x 150 bp paired-end reads. Per the source publication's procedure: Reads were demultiplexed and collapsed into UMI-guided consensus sequences with migec v1.2.7. Using mixcr v2.1.11, UMI consensuses were aligned to TRA and TRB V and J templates and then assembled into clonotypes. Clonotypes were classified as expanded or contracted when called significant by both edgeR and NoisET, with noise models trained on biological replicates. edgeR calls used a false discovery rate-adjusted p below 0.01 and a log2 fold-change threshold of 1. As an exploratory analysis of dynamics, PCA with hierarchical clustering was applied to max-normalized trajectories of the 1000 most abundant clonotypes. The CD4 or CD8 phenotype of responding clones was assigned using the separately sequenced CD4+ and CD8+ repertoires. TCRdb passed the public sequencing reads through fastp at Q25 and MiXCR, retaining productive beta sequences. Identical CDR3 protein sequences are pooled into one entry, listed with their most common genes and DNA. The V and J calls were determined by TCRdb, not by the authors. For this sample the table gives 400,000 or so distinct CDR3 sequences, of which roughly 21% were detected only once. Around an eighth of the sample rests with the top ten.

The V and J segments used are TRBV5-1 and TRBJ1-1; TRBD1 lines up with 11 middle nucleotides. This clonotype was obtained from an adult woman who had mild COVID-19 (a few samples of this study predate the infection). The sample titles of this study are shuffled in the database, so cell type and time point are left out; the donor was told from shared clones. Sequencing was carried out using PBMCs or a T cell subset sorted from them (not recorded which). CDR3 protein: CASSHGTGGLEGTEAFF. Read as DNA, the sequence is TGCGCCAGCAGCCATGGGACAGGGGGTTTGGAGGGCACTGAAGCTTTCTTT.